The 3 T cell receptor beta chains listed next were all sequenced from one sample in a study of T cells expressing NK-cell markers. Reprocessing the 5' RACE reads, TCRdb reports a single entry for every CDR3 protein and omits DNA. The sample has some 390,000 distinct CDR3 sequences. Material for sequencing was blood T cells: a sorted CD56 or NKG2C T cell subset, CD4+ or CD8+ T cells, or bulk PBMC T cells (not recorded which). The receptor set was obtained from a woman aged 50 to 60 in good health.

The chain uses TRBV20-1 and TRBJ2-1. The CDR3 is 15 residues long. From germline, CDR1 is DFQATT and CDR2 SNEGSKA (reference sequence). The chain's CDR3 is CSARSALRTYNEQFF.

The rearrangement links TRBV15 to TRBJ1-1. This CDR3 contains 15 residues. The germline V gene encodes CDR1 LNHNV and CDR2 YYDKDF (reference sequence). Here the CDR3 reads CATSRNQGRGTEAFF.

V is TRBV4-1 and J is TRBJ2-5; TCRdb's D call of TRBD1 is untestable without DNA. The CDR3 is 16 amino acids. CDR1 and CDR2 (germline): MGHRA, YSYEKL. The CDR3 region is CASSQVTGTVEETQYF.